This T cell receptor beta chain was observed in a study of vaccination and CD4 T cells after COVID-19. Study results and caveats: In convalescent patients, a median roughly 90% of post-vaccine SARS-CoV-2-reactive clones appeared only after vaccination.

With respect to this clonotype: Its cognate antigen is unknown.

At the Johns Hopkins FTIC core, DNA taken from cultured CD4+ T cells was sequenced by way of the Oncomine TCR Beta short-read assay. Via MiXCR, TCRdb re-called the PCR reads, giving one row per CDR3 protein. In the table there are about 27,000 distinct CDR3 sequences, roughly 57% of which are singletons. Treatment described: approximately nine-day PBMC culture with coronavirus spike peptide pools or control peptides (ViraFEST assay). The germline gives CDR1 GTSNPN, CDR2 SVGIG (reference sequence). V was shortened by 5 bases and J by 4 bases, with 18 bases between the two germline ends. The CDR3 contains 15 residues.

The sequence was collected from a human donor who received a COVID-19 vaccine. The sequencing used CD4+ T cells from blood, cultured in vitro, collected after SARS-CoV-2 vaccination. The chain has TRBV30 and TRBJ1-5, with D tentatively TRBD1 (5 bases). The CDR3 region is CAWGPRRQGNQPQHF. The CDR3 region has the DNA TGTGCCTGGGGACCAAGAAGGCAGGGTAATCAGCCCCAGCATTTT.